The rows below give T cell receptor beta chains drawn from one sample of a study of glioma-infiltrating T cells. One entry per CDR3 protein, called by TCRdb with MiXCR from the multiplex PCR reads. The sample has some 130,000 distinct CDR3 sequences; 24% are singletons. Source material: glioma tissue, nonneoplastic brain tissue, or PBMCs (not recorded which). These TCRs come from a human donor with low-grade glioma or glioblastoma, undergoing nonglioma brain surgery, or in good health (not recorded which). The conserved cysteine and the conserved F or W are not part of the CDR3 here. Clone sizes are given selectively: once, few, many, or a class where the clone is expanded.

CDR3: ASSQEFLVSSTDTQY
V: TRBV3-1
size: NA

CDR3: ASSRFGWVSGSQETQY
V: TRBV3-1
size: few

CDR3: ASSQGGQQF
V: TRBV3-1
size: NA

CDR3: ATRPRANTEAF
V: TRBV24-1
size: NA

CDR3: ASSQREGNTGELF
V: TRBV7-7
size: NA

CDR3: SLGGTGQPQH
V: TRBV20-1
size: NA

CDR3: ASMKAGNTEAF
V: TRBV28
size: many

CDR3: ASSSIRTRPIRDTQY
V: TRBV7-2
size: NA

CDR3: ASSLARSGGNQPQH
V: TRBV4-2
size: NA

CDR3: ASSLKTGARNEKLF
V: TRBV6-5
size: once

CDR3: ASSTVGYGYT
V: TRBV27
size: many

CDR3: ASSPGRGGALRNTEAF
V: TRBV7-2
size: NA

CDR3: ASTSQNYGYT
V: TRBV3-1
size: NA

CDR3: SVITGWNTEAF
V: TRBV29-1
size: NA

CDR3: ASSEEVSFYSNQPQH
V: TRBV6-1
size: NA

CDR3: ASCDYNHNEQF
V: TRBV25-1
size: many

CDR3: ASSLATDTQY
V: TRBV5-1
size: many

CDR3: ASSYSSGGNTIY
V: TRBV6-5
size: NA

CDR3: ASTHSAHTGELF
V: TRBV6-5
size: few

CDR3: ASSPVRGATGHTDTQY
V: TRBV7-9
size: NA

CDR3: ASSREGAHLNTEAF
V: TRBV5-1
size: NA

CDR3: ATSDRDRLNNEQF
V: TRBV24-1
size: NA

CDR3: ASSYLTDRNTEAF
V: TRBV28
size: many

CDR3: ATSDPTGTDTQY
V: TRBV24-1
size: many

CDR3: ASGNCVRSSGNTIY
V: TRBV6-2/TRBV6-3
size: NA

CDR3: ATSRGEGTGDIQY
V: TRBV15
size: many

CDR3: ASSPPGRRRNQPQH
V: TRBV28
size: many

CDR3: ASSYISGRYNEQF
V: TRBV12-3/TRBV12-4
size: NA

CDR3: ASSRTGSAQETQY
V: TRBV19
size: few

CDR3: SVPKGGTVNTEAF
V: TRBV29-1
size: few

CDR3: ASSQDDREGGYT
V: TRBV4-1
size: NA

CDR3: ATGGPGQGADTQY
V: TRBV19
size: few

CDR3: ASSEGQVANTEAF
V: TRBV7-2
size: few

CDR3: SVTGLAKNIQY
V: TRBV29-1
size: NA

CDR3: ASSQPGLAGGQPNTDTQY
V: TRBV4-1
size: few

CDR3: ASSLELAGSNEQF
V: TRBV7-2
size: few

CDR3: SVDVGKVNYGYT
V: TRBV29-1
size: NA

CDR3: ASSDIAGGFEKLF
V: TRBV25-1
size: many

CDR3: ASSQSDEQF
V: TRBV4-2
size: NA

CDR3: ARNRDTNYGYT
V: TRBV2
size: NA

CDR3: SAKTGGWGNQPQH
V: TRBV20-1
size: many

CDR3: ATSRGGTGELF
V: TRBV15
size: few

CDR3: ASSPPGRINTEAF
V: TRBV18
size: once

CDR3: ASRVAGDTDTQY
V: TRBV6-1
size: many

CDR3: ASSLGWGSTDTQY
V: TRBV12-3/TRBV12-4
size: NA